Presented here are 20 T cell receptor beta chains from one specimen sequenced in a study of breast tumors, draining lymph nodes, adjacent tissues (dated by TCRdb to about 2016). The library was generated by multiplex PCR. TCRdb lists the instrument as Illumina HiSeq 2000. TCRdb trimmed the raw reads at Q25, called clones with MiXCR and kept productive beta chains. Entries that share a CDR3 protein sequence are merged under the most common genes and DNA. Present in this sample are about 180,000 distinct CDR3 sequences, 30% to 35% of which were seen just once. The top ten clonotypes cover over 3.5% of the sample. Lymph node samples came from the axillary draining lymph nodes of breast cancer patients. Source material: axillary lymph node tissue. The receptors stem from a female donor with breast cancer. Some clones in this sample may be carry-over from other donors' samples.

This clonotype has ten or more counts. V gene TRBV7-8 combines with J gene TRBJ2-7; the D gene is possibly TRBD1 (6 bases). The V end was cut by 0 bases, the J end by 3 bases, with 9 bases between. CDR1 and CDR2 from the germline V gene are SGHVS and FQNEAQ. This CDR3 is built from 14 residues. The CDR3 protein is CASSLAEGGYEQYF. The DNA of the CDR3 is TGTGCCAGCAGCTTAGCGGAAGGGGGCTACGAGCAGTACTTC.

This clonotype turned up a few times. Mismatch with germline at one junction end may stem from a read error. The chain is built from TRBV9 and TRBJ2-5, with D possibly being TRBD2 (5 bases). The CDR3 length is 14 residues. The germline V gene has CDR1 SGDLS and CDR2 YYNGEE. The CDR3: CASSADPPWETQSF. CDR3 sequence (DNA): TGTGCCAGCAGCGCGGACCCCCCATGGGAGACCCAGTCCTTC.

The J gene is TRBJ1-6, the V gene TRBV28; D is unclear. Germline V lookup: CDR1 MDHEN, CDR2 SYDVKM. V lost 6 bases to trimming and J lost 1 base, with 10 bases between them. The CDR3 has 15 amino acids. The CDR3: CASSPQRSYNSPLHF. CDR3 DNA: TGTGCCAGCAGCCCGCAGCGTTCCTATAATTCACCCCTCCACTTT.

This clonotype was counted between two and nine times. The chain is built from TRBV3-1 and TRBJ2-2; 10 bases align to TRBD2. The junction had 10 bases not matched to a gene; V was cut back by 5 bases and J by 7 bases. This CDR3 contains 16 residues. CDR1 is LGHDT, CDR2 YNNKEL, per germline (reference sequence). The CDR3 loop reads CASSTPAGGPVGELFF. CDR3 nucleotide sequence: TGTGCCAGCAGCACCCCAGCGGGAGGGCCTGTCGGGGAGCTGTTTTTT.

There are many counts of this clonotype. This sequence joins TRBV4-2 and TRBJ1-2; D gene unclear. The V and J ends lost 0 bases and 8 bases respectively, with 13 bases between them. The germline CDR1 and CDR2 sequences are LGHNA and YNFKEQ. CDR3 length equals 14 residues. The CDR3 loop is CASSQDSRDHGYTF. The CDR3, as DNA: TGTGCCAGCAGCCAAGATTCACGGGATCACGGCTACACCTTC.

This clonotype has at least ten counts. The V gene is TRBV7-9, the J gene TRBJ2-7, with TRBD2 matching 7 bases. V trimming: 5 bases; J trimming: 0 bases; junction bases outside the gene matches: 4. There are 14 residues in the CDR3. Looked up from germline, CDR1 is SEHNR and CDR2 is FQNEAQ (reference sequence). Here the CDR3 DNA reads TGTGCCAGCAGCACGGGAGGAGCCTCCTACGAGCAGTACTTC. It translates to CASSTGGASYEQYF.

Of note for this clonotype: This sequence may be a read error, since a much larger clone differs from it by one base. This CDR3 is missing its conserved last phenylalanine or tryptophan, likely due to a read error. The J gene is TRBJ2-7, the V gene TRBV19; 10 bases match TRBD1. Germline CDR1 is LNHDA and CDR2 is SQIVND (reference sequence). The ends lost 4 bases at V and 4 bases at J; junction bases unmatched: 10. The CDR3 consists of 16 residues. CDR3 sequence (DNA): TGTGCCAGTAGTAACGGACAGGGGGAGGCTGTTTACGAGCAGTACTCC. It is translated as CASSNGQGEAVYEQYS.

Many counts were recorded for this clonotype. This chain uses TRBV7-2 with TRBJ2-1, with 7 bases aligning to TRBD2. There are 14 residues in the CDR3. Trimming cost V 11 bases and J 0 bases; bases outside gene matches: 7. Germline lookup yields CDR1 SGHTA and CDR2 FQGNSA. For the CDR3, the DNA is TGTGCCGTCCGCGGGAGCGACTCCTACAATGAGCAGTTCTTC. Protein product: CAVRGSDSYNEQFF.

This clonotype was counted ten times or more. The rearrangement links TRBV13 to TRBJ2-7; TRBD1 matches at 7 bases. V was clipped by 3 bases and J by 6 bases; unmatched bases: 8. CDR1 and CDR2 from the germline V gene are PRHDT and FYEKMQ (reference sequence). The CDR3 is 14 residues long. CDR3 region: CASSLAQGPLEQYF. In nucleotides, the CDR3 is TGTGCCAGCAGCTTGGCACAGGGGCCACTCGAGCAGTACTTC.

This clonotype was observed many times. This rearrangement joins TRBV7-9 to TRBJ2-7, with 9 bases aligning to TRBD1. Germline CDR1 and CDR2: SEHNR and FQNEAQ (reference sequence). This CDR3 has 16 amino acids. V was clipped by 1 base and J by 4 bases; unmatched bases: 8. CDR3 DNA: TGTGCCAGCAGCTTAGGGCTGGGACAGGGAGCTTACGAGCAGTACTTC. Translating it yields CASSLGLGQGAYEQYF.

This clonotype was counted a few times. J is TRBJ2-7 and V is TRBV3-1; 7 positions match TRBD2. The CDR3 is 16 amino acids. CDR1 is LGHDT, CDR2 YNNKEL, per germline (reference sequence). V was clipped by 1 base and J by 4 bases; unmatched bases: 10. This CDR3 is CASSQVGGSGVYEQYF. The CDR3 nucleotides read TGTGCCAGCAGCCAAGTGGGAGGGAGTGGGGTATACGAGCAGTACTTC.

The gene calls are TRBV20-1 and TRBJ1-1, with D possibly TRBD1 on 6 matching bases. CDR3 length: 14 amino acids. V lost 5 bases and J 0 bases, leaving 13 bases between the germline ends. Germline-derived CDR1 and CDR2 are DFQATT and SNEGSKA (reference sequence). CDR3 protein: CSASADSLNTEAFF. CDR3 DNA sequence: TGCAGTGCTTCTGCGGACAGCCTGAACACTGAAGCTTTCTTT.

This clonotype was seen a few times. Being one base from a much bigger clone, this may be a read error. The missing conserved phenylalanine or tryptophan at the end of this CDR3 makes a read error likely. The chain has TRBV7-3 and TRBJ2-1; 7 nucleotides align to TRBD2. This CDR3 spans 14 amino acids. Germline CDR1 reads SGHTA; CDR2 reads FQGTGA. Trimming cost V 6 bases and J 8 bases; bases outside gene matches: 10. The CDR3 DNA reads TGTGCCAGCAGTCGGGCGGGAGTTATCGATGAGCAGTTCCTC. As protein: CASSRAGVIDEQFL.

Many counts were recorded for this clonotype. The rearrangement links TRBV19 to TRBJ2-5, with no clear D. Germline CDR1 LNHDA, CDR2 SQIVND (reference sequence). The V end lost 6 bases, the J end lost 9 bases, and 14 bases lay between the germline ends. The CDR3 length is 12 residues. The CDR3 spells CASRNRSMAQYF. As DNA, the CDR3 is TGTGCCAGTAGAAACCGTAGTATGGCCCAGTACTTC.

At least ten counts were recorded for this clonotype. This sequence joins TRBV5-8 and TRBJ2-7; D ambiguous. Germline V lookup: CDR1 SGHTS, CDR2 YDEGEE. The CDR3 spans 11 residues. Trimming took 0 bases from V and 5 from J, leaving 3 bases between them. For the CDR3, the DNA is TGTGCCAGCAGCTTGGCGGACGAGCAGTACTTC. This sequence encodes CASSLADEQYF.

Ten or more counts support this clonotype. The rearrangement joins TRBV11-2 to TRBJ2-7; the D is unclear. Germline V gives CDR1 SGHAT, CDR2 FQNNGV. Trimming took 2 bases from V and 0 from J, leaving 11 bases between them. The CDR3 spans 15 residues. CDR3 sequence (DNA): TGTGCCAGCAGCTTATTTGCGGCCAGCTCCTACGAGCAGTACTTC. Protein: CASSLFAASSYEQYF.

This clonotype was recorded at least ten times. The chain carries TRBV19 and TRBJ2-1, with D tentatively TRBD2 (5 bases). The V and J ends lost 4 bases and 4 bases respectively, with 8 bases between them. CDR3 length: 13 residues. Germline V CDR1 and CDR2: LNHDA, SQIVND (reference sequence). The chain's CDR3 is CASSTSRYNEQFF. DNA for the CDR3: TGTGCCAGTAGTACTAGCAGATACAATGAGCAGTTCTTC.

V and J are TRBV29-1 and TRBJ1-2, with D perhaps TRBD1 (5 bases). The CDR3 runs 13 residues. Between the trimmed V and J ends, which lost 1 base and 8 bases, there was a span of 14 bases. CDR1 and CDR2 from the germline V gene are SQVTM and ANQGSEA. DNA of the CDR3: TGCAGCGTTGAAGCCGGGACTCCGTTCGGCTACACCTTC. Amino acids: CSVEAGTPFGYTF.

This clonotype was detected only a few times. The rearrangement uses TRBV12-3 or TRBV12-4 and TRBJ1-1; D is possibly TRBD1 (5 bases). The CDR3 extends over 14 amino acids. V gave up 7 bases and J gave up 5 bases, with 17 bases separating them. DNA of the CDR3: TGTGCCAGCACACCGCGCGGGGGAAGGACTGAAGCTTTCTTT. Translation: CASTPRGGRTEAFF.

In regard to this clonotype: It is unclear where the CDR3 begins or ends on the DNA, so no DNA is shown, and the CDR3 is as TCRdb lists it. This sequence joins TRBV10-2 and TRBJ1-5; no DNA check was done on the table's D call, TRBD1. CDR1 and CDR2 (germline): WSHSY, SAAADI. The CDR3 is 24 amino acids in total, end residues counted. This CDR3 is CASSHTPGGYTFGSGTGFNQPQHF.